This T cell receptor (beta chain) was recovered during a study of T cells in Graves' hyperthyroidism and ophthalmopathy. Broader study findings: Also found in blood were most expanded thyroid clonotypes above 0.001.

RNA transcripts served as the template for amplifying TCR beta CDR3 regions. Primed by the HTBI set, a first-round RT-PCR was run on the TCR CDR3. TCRdb processed the multiplex PCR reads anew with MiXCR; each CDR3 protein has one entry. The sample carries 500,000 to 800,000 distinct CDR3 sequences, approximately 14% recorded once. Germline V gene sequence: CDR1 GTSNPN, CDR2 SVGIG (reference sequence). Trimming left V 0 bases short and J 6 bases short, with 11 bases between. The CDR3 has 14 amino acids. This clonotype was seen at least ten times. What it binds is not known. The TCR comes from a woman aged 50 to 60 with Graves' ophthalmopathy. The chain is built from TRBV30 and TRBJ2-2; no clear D. Sequenced sample: blood. CDR3 bases: TGTGCCTGGAGTGTATATGCCTTGTCCGGGGAGCTGTTTTTT. It translates to CAWSVYALSGELFF.